Each of the 15 T cell receptor beta chains below was sequenced from the same sample in a study of T cells in women clearing cervical HPV infection. Produced via immunoSEQ multiplex PCR; TCRdb's table is partial and in-frame only. The listing records about 16,000 clones. The source material was blood buffy coat. All receptors come from a woman between 18 and 70 years old with a cervical HPV16 infection that either progressed to CIN3+ or cleared (not recorded which).

The CDR3 loop reads CAGKGQGGEKLFF. CDR3 bases read: TGTGCCGGCAAGGGGCAGGGGGGTGAAAAG. This chain links TRBV2 with TRBJ2-2; D is possibly TRBD1 (7 bases). The missing CDR3 end, 3 residues past where the read stops, is filled in from the germline J gene. Germline CDR1 SNHLY, CDR2 FYNNEI. The CDR3 totals 13 residues.

Of note for this clone: The read terminates 3 residues ahead of where the CDR3 ends, so the germline J gene completes it. The chain employs TRBV20-1 and TRBJ2-7, with 8 bases lining up with TRBD1. Germline assignment: CDR1 DFQATT and CDR2 SNEGSKA (reference sequence). The V gene end was trimmed by 4 bases and the J gene end by 4 bases; junction bases not matched to a gene: 12. This CDR3 has 15 residues. CDR3 DNA, as far as it was read: TGCAGTGCTAAGGCGCACCGGGACAGGCTTTACGAG. Translating it yields CSAKAHRDRLYE. The entire CDR3 protein reads CSAKAHRDRLYEQYF.

As to this clone: The read falls 3 residues short of the CDR3 end, and the missing part is taken from the germline J gene. This sequence joins TRBV29-1 and TRBJ2-1, with 12 bases aligning to TRBD1. The J segment lost 7 bases and the V segment lost 5 bases, leaving 9 bases of the junction unmatched. The CDR3 consists of 15 residues. Germline V gene sequence: CDR1 SQVTM, CDR2 ANQGSEA. The part of the CDR3 DNA that was read is TGCAGCGTTCTGGGACAGGGGGCGGTTTCTAATGAG. Its translation: CSVLGQGAVSNE. The CDR3 as a whole reads CSVLGQGAVSNEQFF.

A remark on this clone: The read stops 3 residues short of the end of the CDR3; the missing end is completed from the germline J gene. The chain is built from TRBV2 and TRBJ2-2, with D perhaps TRBD1 or TRBD2 (5 bases each). From germline, CDR1 is SNHLY and CDR2 FYNNEI. The CDR3 length is 15 residues. This CDR3 is CASSDGGSGANVLFF. The covered CDR3 bases are TGTGCCAGCAGTGATGGAGGCTCTGGGGCCAACGTG.

Remarks on this clone: Coverage ceases 3 residues before the CDR3 finishes, and the germline J gene fills in the end. The genes are TRBV20-1 and TRBJ2-7; 12 bases agree with TRBD2. Losses at the gene ends were 3 bases for V and 3 bases for J; bases not matched to a gene: 9. Per the germline V gene, CDR1 is DFQATT and CDR2 is SNEGSKA (reference sequence). This CDR3 spans 16 amino acids. CDR3 amino acids: CSASLRTSGVFYEQYF. The CDR3 DNA, read in part, is TGCAGTGCTAGTTTAAGGACTAGCGGGGTTTTCTACGAG.

Frequency places this clone as medium-sized. The CDR3 end is not reached by the read, which stops 3 residues before it; the germline J gene fills it in. J is TRBJ2-3 and V is TRBV7-6, with 9 nucleotides matching TRBD2. Germline trimming cut 4 bases from V and 5 bases from J; bases unmatched to any gene: 4. Germline CDR1 is SGHVS and CDR2 is FNYEAQ. The CDR3 is made up of 14 amino acids. The CDR3 spells CASSSGLAGDTQYF. The CDR3 DNA, read in part, is TGTGCCAGCAGCTCGGGACTAGCTGGAGATACG.

Comment on this clone: Coverage ceases 3 residues before the CDR3 finishes, and the germline J gene fills in the end. V gene TRBV7-2 combines with J gene TRBJ2-1; D gene uncertain. Germline V gene lookup returns CDR1 SGHTA and CDR2 FQGNSA. V lost 4 bases and J lost 4, with 5 bases in between. The CDR3 has 12 amino acids. CDR3 loop: CASSSLYNEQFF. The part of the CDR3 DNA that was read is TGTGCCAGCAGCTCGTTATACAATGAG.

About this clone itself: The read terminates 3 residues ahead of where the CDR3 ends, so the germline J gene completes it. The rearrangement uses TRBV11-3 and TRBJ1-3, with TRBD1 as a possible D gene (6 bases). Trimming took 11 bases from V and 2 from J, leaving 7 bases between them. The CDR3 is 11 residues long. Germline CDR1 SGHNT, CDR2 YENEEA. CDR3: CAPGAGNTIYF. CDR3 DNA (partial): TGTGCCCCAGGGGCTGGAAACACC.

Comments on this clone: One end of the junction varies from germline; a read error may be responsible. The read terminates 3 residues before the CDR3 end, so the remaining end is supplied by the germline J gene. The gene calls are TRBV18 and TRBJ1-2, with D possibly being TRBD1 (5 bases). CDR1 and CDR2 from the germline V gene are KGHSH and LQKENI. The length of the CDR3 is 13 residues. The CDR3 bases that were read are TGTGCCAGCTCCCCACCGGGGCAAGAGACC. Amino acid sequence: CASSPPGQET. The full CDR3 sequence reads CASSPPGQETYTF.

On this clone: Read data end 3 residues before the CDR3 end; the end is taken from the germline J gene. J is TRBJ2-2 and V is TRBV7-2; no firm D call. CDR3 length: 13 residues. Germline-derived CDR1 and CDR2 are SGHTA and FQGNSA. The V gene lost 3 bases and the J gene lost 0 bases, with 2 bases spanning the gap. The CDR3: CASSFTNTGELFF. Partial CDR3 DNA: TGTGCCAGCAGCTTCACGAACACCGGGGAG. The full variable domain, in which reference TRBV7-2 and TRBJ2-2 provide the parts outside the CDR3, is GAGVSQSPSNKVTEKGKDVELRCDPISGHTALYWYRQSLGQGLEFLIYFQGNSAPDKSGLPSDRFSAERTGGSVSTLTIQRTQQEDSAVYLCASSFTNTGELFFGEGSRLTVL.

A word on this clone: The read terminates 3 residues before the CDR3 end, so the remaining end is supplied by the germline J gene. J is TRBJ2-7 and V is TRBV7-6; TRBD1 might be the D (6 bases). Germline CDR1 is SGHVS and CDR2 is FNYEAQ. The CDR3 covers 14 residues. V was clipped by 5 bases and J by 2 bases, with 13 bases between them. This CDR3 is CASSRIEGAYEQYF. The part of the CDR3 DNA that was read is TGTGCCAGCAGCCGGATAGAGGGGGCCTACGAG.

As regards this clone: The read ends 3 residues shy of where the CDR3 ends; the end is completed using the germline J gene. V is TRBV19 and J is TRBJ1-3; D not certain. This CDR3 region has 15 residues. Trimming removed 5 bases from V and 0 bases from J, with 11 bases in between. Germline assignment: CDR1 LNHDA and CDR2 SQIVND (reference sequence). CDR3 sequence: CASSALTGSGNTIYF. The covered CDR3 bases are TGTGCCAGTAGTGCTCTGACGGGCTCTGGAAACACC.

The sequenced CDR3 bases are TGTGCCAGCAGTGACACGGGGGGCGAGAGTGAA. This translates into CASSDTGGESE. The full CDR3 sequence reads CASSDTGGESEAFF. The chain recombines TRBV2 with TRBJ1-1; maybe TRBD1 (6 bases). The missing CDR3 end, 3 residues past where the read stops, is filled in from the germline J gene. Trimming took 3 bases from V and 7 from J, leaving 15 bases between them. The germline CDR1 and CDR2 sequences are SNHLY and FYNNEI. The CDR3 runs 14 residues.

This clone is classed as medium-sized (0.01 to 0.1%) by frequency. The CDR3 bases that were read are TGTGCCTGGACGGTGGGGGGAAACACTGAA. As protein: CAWTVGGNTE. The complete CDR3 reads CAWTVGGNTEAFF. The V gene is TRBV30, the J gene TRBJ1-1, with D possibly being TRBD1 (5 bases). The observed sequence ends 3 residues before the CDR3 terminus, with the missing tail filled in from the germline J gene. Trimming shortened V by 4 bases and J by 2 bases, and 11 bases separated the two germline ends. Germline assignment: CDR1 GTSNPN and CDR2 SVGIG (reference sequence). The CDR3 is 13 residues long.

With respect to this clone: The DNA ends 3 residues before the CDR3 does, and the rest of the CDR3 is filled in from the germline J gene. The rearrangement links TRBV19 to TRBJ1-2, with D maybe TRBD1 (5 bases). Germline CDR1 LNHDA, CDR2 SQIVND (reference sequence). The CDR3 sequence is 11 residues long. CDR3 bases read: TGTGCCAGTAGTATATTCAGGGTC. Translation gives CASSIFRV. The entire CDR3 is CASSIFRVYTF.